The source of this T cell receptor beta chain is a study of spatial heterogeneity in lung cancer. Germline V gene lookup returns CDR1 SEHNR and CDR2 FQNEAQ (reference sequence). The CDR3 is made up of 13 amino acids. Trimming cost V 5 bases and J 5 bases, with 12 bases left between them. Time point indicated: sample taken at primary tumor resection. Sequencing was performed on whole RNA extracted from tumor and nontumor lung tissue, or from frozen PBMC, and the material was left unsorted. A word on this clonotype: This beta chain was picked up by a library intended for alpha chains and is off target, so its count carries little meaning.

Each CDR3 protein gets one entry after TCRdb re-called the 5' RACE reads with MiXCR. The table lists about 6,900 distinct CDR3 sequences, 5% to 7% of them singletons. This clonotype was sampled from a female donor with early-stage non-small cell lung cancer. Sequencing used normal lung tissue next to the tumor, obtained at surgery. V and J are TRBV7-9 and TRBJ2-5; D is unclear. The CDR3 DNA reads TGTGCCAGCAGCAACCCCGCCCGGGAGACCCAGTACTTC. Its protein is CASSNPARETQYF.